Each of the 15 T cell receptor beta chains below was sequenced from the same sample in a study of cytomegalovirus exposure and HLA in healthy donors. Both 60 Vbeta primers and 13 Jbeta primers went into the PCR. Profiling relied on immunoSEQ multiplex PCR, and the TCRdb table lists in-frame clones only, not all of them. The profile shows some 150,000 clones, nearly 80% of them singletons. Input material: PBMCs. The source of these receptors is a man aged 18 to 30 in good health and CMV-seropositive.

This clone was observed a few times. V and J are TRBV20-1 and TRBJ2-1; no reliable D call. The CDR3 spans 11 residues. V lost 1 base and J 10 bases, leaving 8 bases between the germline ends. Per germline, CDR1 DFQATT and CDR2 SNEGSKA (reference sequence). The CDR3 bases are TGCAGTGCTAGAGGCAGCGAAGAGCAGTTCTTC. Its protein is CSARGSEEQFF.

The rearrangement joins TRBV7-6 to TRBJ2-1; unclear D gene. The CDR3 runs to 13 residues. V was cut by 3 bases and J by 8 bases, with 11 bases left in between. Germline assignment: CDR1 SGHVS and CDR2 FNYEAQ. The CDR3 is CASSFERPDEQFF. The CDR3 nucleotides read TGTGCCAGCAGCTTCGAGAGGCCCGATGAGCAGTTCTTC.

A note on this clone: One end of the junction is discordant with germline, which a read error may explain. V usage is TRBV5-4 and J usage is TRBJ1-3; 10 bases are shared with TRBD1. Germline assignment: CDR1 SGHNT and CDR2 YYREEE (reference sequence). This CDR3 is built from 15 residues. Written as DNA, the CDR3 is TGTGCCAGCACCTTGGGGACAGGGGCTGGAAACACCATATATTTT. Translation: CASTLGTGAGNTIYF.

V and J are TRBV19 and TRBJ2-1, with TRBD2 matching 10 bases. The trim removed 4 bases at V and 7 bases at J, leaving 7 bases unmatched. CDR1 and CDR2 (germline): LNHDA, SQIVND (reference sequence). CDR3 length: 15 amino acids. CDR3 protein: CASSTLAGSRNEQFF. For the CDR3, the DNA is TGTGCCAGTAGTACACTAGCGGGGTCTCGAAATGAGCAGTTCTTC.

This chain connects TRBV2 to TRBJ2-1; 10 bases line up with TRBD2. CDR1 and CDR2 (germline): SNHLY, FYNNEI. The CDR3 is 20 residues long. Losses at the gene ends were 2 bases for V and 7 bases for J; bases not matched to a gene: 20. CDR3 bases: TGTGCCAGCAGTGAAATCCCCACTAGCGGGACCTCTCGAGATCGGAATGAGCAGTTCTTC. It encodes CASSEIPTSGTSRDRNEQFF.

J is TRBJ1-2 and V is TRBV6-1; D gene unclear. Germline CDR1 MNHNS, CDR2 SASEGT. The CDR3 runs 14 residues. V lost 1 base to trimming and J lost 1 base, with 7 bases between them. The CDR3 protein is CASSEVRDNYGYTF. The CDR3 nucleotides are TGTGCCAGCAGTGAAGTGCGGGATAACTATGGCTACACCTTC.

The genes are TRBV6-5 and TRBJ2-3, with TRBD2 matching over 8 bases. The CDR3 has 16 amino acids. V shed 1 base, J shed 3 bases, and the junction held 6 bases outside the gene matches. CDR1 and CDR2 from the germline V gene are MNHEY and SVGAGI. The CDR3 coding sequence is TGTGCCAGCAGTTACTATGGACTAGCTAGGACAGATACGCAGTATTTT. Protein sequence: CASSYYGLARTDTQYF.

The V gene is TRBV27, the J gene TRBJ2-3, with 9 bases lining up with TRBD2. Germline CDR1 MNHEY, CDR2 SMNVEV (reference sequence). The V segment lost 3 bases and the J segment 2 bases; nucleotides outside the gene matches: 6. The CDR3 consists of 16 residues. The CDR3, as DNA: TGTGCCAGCAGTTTCGGACTAGCGATTAACACAGATACGCAGTATTTT. Its protein is CASSFGLAINTDTQYF.

This sequence joins TRBV27 and TRBJ1-2; the D gene is possibly TRBD1 (5 bases). This CDR3 comprises 14 residues. The ends were cut back, 8 bases at V and 7 bases at J, with 20 bases in the middle. Germline V gene sequence: CDR1 MNHEY, CDR2 SMNVEV (reference sequence). The CDR3 is CASGAGRPGFGYTF. The CDR3 nucleotides read TGTGCCAGCGGGGCGGGACGGCCAGGGTTTGGCTACACCTTC.

J is TRBJ1-2 and V is TRBV7-9, with a tentative D call TRBD1 (5 bases). The CDR3 length is 16 residues. Between the trimmed V and J ends, which lost 3 bases and 6 bases, there was a span of 20 bases. CDR1 is SEHNR and CDR2 is FQNEAQ in the germline V gene (reference sequence). The CDR3 sequence: CASSFSAWGSSNGYTF. In DNA form, the CDR3 reads TGTGCCAGCAGCTTCAGTGCCTGGGGCAGTTCGAATGGCTACACCTTC. The variable domain in full, with the rest retrieved from reference TRBV7-9 and TRBJ1-2, is DTGVSQNPRHKITKRGQNVTFRCDPISEHNRLYWYRQTLGQGPEFLTYFQNEAQLEKSRLLSDRFSAERPKGSFSTLEIQRTEQGDSAMYLCASSFSAWGSSNGYTFGSGTRLTVV.

The chain links TRBV19 to TRBJ1-2, with 7 bases matching TRBD1. From germline, CDR1 is LNHDA and CDR2 SQIVND (reference sequence). Unmatched junction bases numbered 11, after V lost 6 bases and J lost 4 bases. This CDR3 spans 15 amino acids. CDR3 region: CASSRTGDRVYGYTF. Here the CDR3 DNA reads TGTGCCAGTAGCCGGACAGGAGACAGGGTCTATGGCTACACCTTC.

The V and J genes are TRBV10-3 and TRBJ1-2, with TRBD1 matching over 7 bases. The CDR3 is made up of 14 amino acids. The ends lost 5 bases at V and 0 bases at J; junction bases unmatched: 3. Germline assignment: CDR1 ENHRY and CDR2 SYGVKD. The CDR3 region is CAISLDRTNYGYTF. CDR3 in DNA: TGTGCCATCAGTTTGGACAGGACTAACTATGGCTACACCTTC.

The gene calls are TRBV5-4 and TRBJ2-6; 7 bases agree with TRBD1. With 2 bases clipped from V and 1 base from J, the junction kept 6 bases outside the gene matches. CDR1 and CDR2 from the germline V gene are SGHNT and YYREEE (reference sequence). The CDR3 extends over 17 amino acids. CDR3 sequence: CASSFATGKSGANVLTF. The DNA of the CDR3 is TGTGCCAGCAGCTTCGCGACAGGGAAATCTGGGGCCAACGTCCTGACTTTC. Drawing the rest from reference TRBV5-4 and TRBJ2-6, the complete variable domain is ETGVTQSPTHLIKTRGQQVTLRCSSQSGHNTVSWYQQALGQGPQFIFQYYREEENGRGNFPPRFSGLQFPNYSSELNVNALELDDSALYLCASSFATGKSGANVLTFGAGSRLTVL.

In its sample, this clone was seen once. The V and J genes are TRBV21-1 and TRBJ1-1; the D call TRBD1 from the table was never checked on the DNA. TRBV21-1 is recorded as a pseudogene. This CDR3 has 17 amino acids. CDR3 amino acids: CASGNRRWGQGDTEAFF. The CDR3 nucleotides are TGTGCCAGCGGAAATCGACGGTGGGGACAGGGGGACACTGAAGCTTTCTTT.

CDR3: CASSQAVSGNSPLHF. CDR3 nucleotide sequence: TGCGCCAGCAGCCAAGCTGTTTCGGGAAATTCACCCCTCCACTTT. This chain uses TRBV4-1 with TRBJ1-6; no definite D call. The CDR3 runs to 15 residues. Germline-derived CDR1 and CDR2 are MGHRA and YSYEKL. V lost 1 base to trimming and J lost 7 bases, with 11 bases between them.